This T cell receptor (beta chain) was sequenced during a study of shared clonotypes between healthy human individuals. Sequenced by immunoSEQ multiplex PCR; TCRdb stores in-frame clones only, minus some. The table shows hundreds of thousands of clones, with around 72% occurring only once. The germline CDR1 and CDR2 sequences are SEHNR and FQNEAQ (reference sequence). Losses at the gene ends were 3 bases for V and 4 bases for J; bases not matched to a gene: 6. The CDR3 contains 16 residues. The sequencing sample was made of memory CD4+ T cells sorted from blood. Indicated subset: CD45RA-negative fraction. The TCR sequence derives from a woman under 40 in good health. The chain has TRBV7-9 and TRBJ2-2; 9 nucleotides agree with TRBD2. CDR3 sequence reads: CASSLLGSGSTGELFF. DNA of the CDR3: TGTGCCAGCAGCTTGCTGGGTAGCGGGAGCACCGGGGAGCTGTTTTTT.